This record concerns one TCR beta chain sequence. The target antigen is unknown. Distinct nucleotide sequences in the sample also encode this CDR3. Use of 60 Vbeta and 13 Jbeta primers characterized the PCR. Repertoires were generated with immunoSEQ multiplex PCR, while TCRdb's copy carries only in-frame clones and drops some. The sample lists about 190,000 clones; approximately 80% were seen once. These data are taken from a study of cytomegalovirus exposure and HLA in healthy donors. At the level of the study: T cells numbering about 179 million yielded roughly 120 million unique TCR beta sequences in an earlier analysis. General study findings and limits: Most likely, a cluster of highly shared sequence variants arose as a sequencing artifact.

The CDR3 runs 13 residues. V was shortened by 2 bases and J by 4 bases, with 7 bases between the two germline ends. The V gene's germline CDR1 is SGHRS and CDR2 YFSETQ. This chain uses TRBV5-1 with TRBJ2-1; tentatively, D is TRBD2 (5 bases). The origin of this receptor is a man in his forties or fifties in good health and CMV-seropositive. Sequenced material: PBMCs. The CDR3: CASSLADYNEQFF. CDR3 in DNA: TGCGCCAGCAGCTTAGCGGATTACAATGAGCAGTTCTTC.